This entry concerns a single T cell receptor beta chain. The germline gives CDR1 MNHNS, CDR2 SASEGT. This CDR3 has 14 amino acids. Each sample's input was roughly 270 ng genomic DNA, some 38,000 genome equivalents. The source of the sample is a study of T cell clusters in autoimmune cytopenias. TRB was amplified by touch-down multiplex PCR, primer pools A and B combined. No DNA is given; TCRdb re-called the multiplex PCR reads and lists each CDR3 protein once. Its clone listing holds 9,500 to 12,000 distinct CDR3 sequences. The same specimen was also included in a second study, on T cell repertoires in aging, cancer and after chemotherapy. That work states: Donors were grouped into six age bands spanning 30 or younger through 70 or older. Compared with age-matched healthy donors, untreated hematological or solid cancer patients showed higher blood TCR clonality. Immunological memory after chemotherapy cannot be judged from the repertoire data.

This chain connects TRBV6-1 to TRBJ1-5. The sample was peripheral blood. The origin of this receptor is a human donor in good health. The CDR3 region is CASSVAGGRQPQHF.